The 19 T cell receptor beta chains below come from one sample, sequenced in a study of blood T cell repertoires in COVID-19. The table came from immunoSEQ multiplex PCR; TCRdb's copy has only in-frame clones and leaves some out. The sample includes tens of thousands of clones, roughly 85% of them seen just once. The source material was peripheral blood. The receptors were gathered from a man aged 25 to 40 with acute or convalescent COVID-19.

The genes are TRBV6-5 and TRBJ2-3; no reliable D call. V dropped 8 bases and J dropped 2 bases, with 8 bases sitting between them. There are 12 residues in the CDR3. Germline lookup yields CDR1 MNHEY and CDR2 SVGAGI. The CDR3 DNA reads as TGTGCCAGCGAGGCCCACACAGATACGCAGTATTTT. This sequence encodes CASEAHTDTQYF.

V and J are TRBV19 and TRBJ2-5; TRBD2 matches 14 bases. Germline loops: CDR1 LNHDA, CDR2 SQIVND (reference sequence). V shed 5 bases and J 5 bases; nucleotides not matched to a gene: 4. This CDR3 is 15 amino acids long. CDR3 region: CASSGTSGSGETQYF. In DNA form, the CDR3 reads TGTGCCAGTAGTGGGACTAGCGGGAGCGGGGAGACCCAGTACTTC.

The chain has TRBV18 and TRBJ2-4; TRBD1 matches 7 bases. This CDR3 comprises 15 residues. The junction had 4 bases not matched to a gene; V was cut back by 1 base and J by 4 bases. Germline-derived CDR1 and CDR2 are KGHSH and LQKENI. CDR3 nucleotides: TGTGCCAGCTCACCACGGGACAGAGTGAAAAACATTCAGTACTTC. Translation: CASSPRDRVKNIQYF. Drawing the rest from reference TRBV18 and TRBJ2-4, the complete variable domain is NAGVMQNPRHLVRRRGQEARLRCSPMKGHSHVYWYRQLPEEGLKFMVYLQKENIIDESGMPKERFSAEFPKEGPSILRIQQVVRGDSAAYFCASSPRDRVKNIQYFGAGTRLSVL.

For the CDR3, the DNA is TGCGCCAGCAGCCTCAGGGGGAGGGGGGACAGGGGTATTTACAATGAGCAGTTCTTC. Encoded protein: CASSLRGRGDRGIYNEQFF. This chain uses TRBV4-1 with TRBJ2-1, with 10 bases matching TRBD1. This CDR3 is built from 19 residues. Germline CDR1 is MGHRA and CDR2 is YSYEKL. J was trimmed by 4 bases and V by 4 bases; bases with no gene match: 16.

This rearrangement joins TRBV30 to TRBJ2-1, with D possibly being TRBD1 (6 bases). From germline, CDR1 is GTSNPN and CDR2 SVGIG (reference sequence). V was trimmed by 5 bases and J by 6 bases, leaving 8 bases between them. There are 11 residues in the CDR3. DNA for the CDR3: TGTGCCTGGGGGACAATCAATGAGCAGTTCTTC. This sequence encodes CAWGTINEQFF. Filled out from reference TRBV30 and TRBJ2-1, the complete variable domain reads SQTIHQWPATLVQPVGSPLSLECTVEGTSNPNLYWYRQAAGRGLQLLFYSVGIGQISSEVPQNLSASRPQDRQFILSSKKLLLSDSGFYLCAWGTINEQFFGPGTRLTVL.

The count of this clone is one. The chain recombines TRBV10-1 with TRBJ1-1; 7 positions match TRBD1. J gave up 1 base and V 5 bases, and 7 bases lay outside the gene matches. Germline CDR1 reads WNHNN; CDR2 reads SYGVQD (reference sequence). There are 15 residues in the CDR3. The CDR3 reads CASSKGQIKNTEAFF. The CDR3 DNA sequence: TGCGCCAGCAGTAAGGGACAGATTAAGAACACTGAAGCTTTCTTT.

The chain links TRBV18 to TRBJ2-7; a weak D match, TRBD2 (5 bases). Germline values: CDR1 KGHSH, CDR2 LQKENI. The CDR3 has 14 amino acids. Trimming shortened V by 6 bases and J by 4 bases, and 16 bases separated the two germline ends. The CDR3 loop reads CASSLGSPLYEQYF. The CDR3 DNA reads as TGTGCCAGCTCGCTAGGGAGCCCCCTATACGAGCAGTACTTC.

This chain connects TRBV9 to TRBJ2-6, with no clear D. The germline CDR1 and CDR2 sequences are SGDLS and YYNGEE. The CDR3 sequence is 14 residues long. Trimming stripped 4 bases from V and 2 bases from J, with 7 bases between. The CDR3 nucleotides read TGTGCCAGCAGCCCACATGCTGGGGCCAACGTCCTGACTTTC. Its translation: CASSPHAGANVLTF.

The CDR3 nucleotides are TGTGCCAGCAGTCTAACCGTGGACAGGCTAGTCCCTGGGCGTTCACCCCTCCACTTT. Amino acids: CASSLTVDRLVPGRSPLHF. V and J are TRBV28 and TRBJ1-6; 7 nucleotides agree with TRBD1. This CDR3 has 19 residues. Germline V gene sequence: CDR1 MDHEN, CDR2 SYDVKM. The V gene end was trimmed by 5 bases and the J gene end by 9 bases; junction bases not matched to a gene: 22.

Concerning this clone: Different DNA sequences within this sample yield the same CDR3. The gene calls are TRBV18 and TRBJ2-7; TRBD1 is a possible D gene (5 bases). V dropped 6 bases and J dropped 4 bases, with 10 bases sitting between them. The CDR3 runs to 12 residues. From germline, CDR1 is KGHSH and CDR2 LQKENI. The CDR3 region has the DNA TGTGCCAGCTCTCCCACAGGTTACGAGCAGTACTTC. This encodes CASSPTGYEQYF.

This clone has only a few counts. The J gene is TRBJ2-7, the V gene TRBV5-6, with TRBD1 identical over 9 bases. The CDR3 sequence is 16 residues long. CDR1 and CDR2 (germline): SGHDT, YYEEEE. The V segment lost 2 bases and the J segment 4 bases; nucleotides outside the gene matches: 10. DNA of the CDR3: TGTGCCAGCAGCTTCATTTGGACAGGGGAAGGATACGAGCAGTACTTC. It yields the protein CASSFIWTGEGYEQYF.

This chain connects TRBV5-6 to TRBJ2-3; D may be TRBD2 (5 bases). Germline V gene sequence: CDR1 SGHDT, CDR2 YYEEEE. With 1 base removed from V and 1 base from J, the gap between germline ends came to 13 bases. CDR3 length: 16 residues. CDR3 region: CASSLRRGFGTDTQYF. The DNA for the CDR3 is TGTGCCAGCAGCTTGCGTCGGGGATTTGGCACAGATACGCAGTATTTT. The variable domain in full, completed from reference TRBV5-6 and TRBJ2-3, reads DAGVTQSPTHLIKTRGQQVTLRCSPKSGHDTVSWYQQALGQGPQFIFQYYEEEERQRGNFPDRFSGHQFPNYSSELNVNALLLGDSALYLCASSLRRGFGTDTQYFGPGTRLTVL.

V is TRBV7-2 and J is TRBJ2-1; unclear D gene. The V gene's germline CDR1 is SGHTA and CDR2 FQGNSA. Trimming took 3 bases from V and 9 from J, leaving 12 bases between them. This CDR3 is 13 amino acids long. The CDR3 coding sequence is TGTGCCAGCAGCTTGACTTCTCCGGCTGAGCAGTTCTTC. This gives the protein CASSLTSPAEQFF.

V is TRBV7-9 and J is TRBJ2-2; D call uncertain. Trimming stripped 6 bases from V and 2 bases from J, with 13 bases between. The CDR3 loop spans 15 amino acids. CDR1 and CDR2 (germline): SEHNR, FQNEAQ (reference sequence). CDR3 DNA sequence: TGTGCCAGCAGTGCCTTAGCATTTAACACCGGGGAGCTGTTTTTT. Its translation is CASSALAFNTGELFF.

In this sample, this clone turned up once. The chain carries TRBV7-9 and TRBJ2-1; D might be TRBD1 (5 bases). The germline V gene encodes CDR1 SEHNR and CDR2 FQNEAQ (reference sequence). The CDR3 sequence is 12 residues long. V lost 6 bases, J lost 15 bases, and 18 bases lay in between. The CDR3 DNA follows: TGTGCCAGCAGTCTCCCTAAGGGGATTTGGTTCTTC. Amino acid sequence: CASSLPKGIWFF.

V usage is TRBV6-4 and J usage is TRBJ2-1; 9 bases match TRBD2. Unmatched junction bases numbered 8, after V lost 6 bases and J lost 2 bases. From germline, CDR1 is MRHNA and CDR2 SNTAGT. The CDR3 spans 16 residues. In nucleotides, the CDR3 is TGTGCCAGCAGCCCTGCACCTAGCGGGACCTACAATGAGCAGTTCTTC. It translates to CASSPAPSGTYNEQFF.

The chain uses TRBV11-2 and TRBJ1-2; D is perhaps TRBD1 (5 bases). CDR1 and CDR2 (germline): SGHAT, FQNNGV. With 4 bases removed from V and 2 bases from J, the gap between germline ends came to 17 bases. The CDR3 is made up of 16 amino acids. The DNA of the CDR3 is TGTGCCAGCAGCTCCTGGGGCAGGACATCCAACTATGGCTACACCTTC. Encoded protein: CASSSWGRTSNYGYTF.

The gene calls are TRBV27 and TRBJ2-1; 9 bases match TRBD2. Unmatched junction bases numbered 6, after V lost 0 bases and J lost 3 bases. The CDR3 totals 17 residues. Germline assignment: CDR1 MNHEY and CDR2 SMNVEV (reference sequence). CDR3 sequence reads: CASSLSKAGGRYNEQFF. In DNA, the CDR3 is TGTGCCAGCAGTTTATCGAAAGCGGGAGGACGCTACAATGAGCAGTTCTTC.

The CDR3 protein is CASSESQITGELFF. The CDR3 DNA sequence: TGTGCCAGCAGTGAATCCCAGATAACCGGGGAGCTGTTTTTT. J is TRBJ2-2 and V is TRBV2; D is ambiguous. V was cut by 2 bases and J by 5 bases, with 9 bases left in between. The CDR3 sequence is 14 residues long. The V gene's germline CDR1 is SNHLY and CDR2 FYNNEI.